These T cell receptor beta chains were read from a single sample in a study of T cells after yellow fever vaccination. TCRdb used MiXCR to reprocess the 5' RACE reads, holding one entry per CDR3 protein. The data show 68,000 or so distinct CDR3 sequences, approximately 7% seen once. Here the sequenced sample was CD8+ T cells sorted from PBMCs, taken about 49 days after the first yellow fever vaccination. These receptors were obtained from a man younger than 30 who received the YFV17D yellow fever vaccine. Both conserved end residues are part of each CDR3. D genes are given only for firm matches. Clone size is shown for a subset of rows, as once, few, many or a class of expanded clone.

V gene	D gene	J gene	clone size	CDR3 DNA	CDR3 protein
TRBV6-2/TRBV6-3	TRBD1	TRBJ2-7	many	TGTGCCAGCAGGGAGCAGACAGGGAGCTTTCTCGAGCAGTACTTC	CASREQTGSFLEQYF
TRBV29-1	-	TRBJ2-2	many	TGCAGCGTTGAGCAGGGGGAGGACACCGGGGAGCTGTTTTTT	CSVEQGEDTGELFF
TRBV9	-	TRBJ2-3	many	TGTGCCAGCAGCGTTGGAGGGAGCACAGATACGCAGTATTTT	CASSVGGSTDTQYF
TRBV5-8	-	TRBJ2-2	-	TGTGCCAGCATATACGTAGGGGGAGCAACCGGGGAGCTGTTTTTT	CASIYVGGATGELFF
TRBV6-1	-	TRBJ1-5	many	TGTGCCAGCAGTGAATCAGGCGGATCGGGCAATCAGCCCCAGCATTTT	CASSESGGSGNQPQHF
TRBV20-1	-	TRBJ2-1	many	TGCAGTGCTAGACCCAGCTACAATGAGCAGTTCTTC	CSARPSYNEQFF
TRBV4-1	TRBD1	TRBJ2-1	many	TGCGCCAGCAGCCTTTCATTGGACCGGGACAGGGGTAAGGATGAGCAGTTCTTC	CASSLSLDRDRGKDEQFF
TRBV4-1	-	TRBJ2-1	many	TGCGCCAGCAGCCAACCAGGCTTGTCCTACAATGAGCAGTTCTTC	CASSQPGLSYNEQFF
TRBV15	TRBD1	TRBJ2-6	many	TGTGCCACCAGCAGACTTACAGGGGGCCCTGGGGCCAACGTCCTGACTTTC	CATSRLTGGPGANVLTF
TRBV12-3/TRBV12-4	-	TRBJ2-3	many	TGTGCCACCCCTCTTGAGGGGGACACAGATACGCAGTATTTT	CATPLEGDTDTQYF
TRBV4-1	-	TRBJ2-3	many	TGCGCCAGCAGCCCCTGGACCGGGGCAGATACGCAGTATTTT	CASSPWTGADTQYF
TRBV7-2	TRBD2	TRBJ2-1	-	TGTGCCAGCAGCCCCGTAGGGGGACTAGCGGTTTACAATGAGCAGTTCTTC	CASSPVGGLAVYNEQFF
TRBV19	TRBD1	TRBJ2-7	-	TGTGCCAGTAGTTTCGAGAGGACAGGGTCCTACGAGCAGTACTTC	CASSFERTGSYEQYF
TRBV20-1	-	TRBJ1-6	few	TGCAGTGCTAGAGCTAAGGAGATTAGCTCCTATAATTCACCCCTCCACTTT	CSARAKEISSYNSPLHF
TRBV4-1	-	TRBJ2-3	few	TGCGCCAGCAGCCAAGACATAACGGACGGATCTTTTGCAGATACGCAGTATTTT	CASSQDITDGSFADTQYF
TRBV6-5	TRBD1	TRBJ1-6	-	TGTGCCAGCAACACAGGGGTTGGCTCCTATAATTCACCCCTCCACTTT	CASNTGVGSYNSPLHF
TRBV20-1	TRBD2	TRBJ2-3	few	TGCAGTGCTCCGACTAGCGCTCGCACAGATACGCAGTATTTT	CSAPTSARTDTQYF
TRBV7-9	-	TRBJ2-1	few	TGTGCCAGCAGCACGGGACTCAATGAGCAGTTCTTC	CASSTGLNEQFF
TRBV5-4	-	TRBJ2-7	many	TGTGCCAGCAGCTTAACCAACTCCTACGAGCAGTACTTC	CASSLTNSYEQYF
TRBV29-1	TRBD1	TRBJ2-5	many	TGCAGCGGCGTACAGGGGGCAGAGACCCAGTACTTC	CSGVQGAETQYF
TRBV10-3	TRBD2	TRBJ2-5	-	TGTGCCATCAGTGCTGGGGCTAGCGGGAGCCAAGAGACCCAGTACTTC	CAISAGASGSQETQYF
TRBV3-1	-	TRBJ2-3	-	TGTGCCAGCAGCCAAGATGGAGTGGGGGAGAGCACAGATACGCAGTATTTT	CASSQDGVGESTDTQYF
TRBV27	TRBD1	TRBJ2-5	-	TGTGCCAGCAGTTTATATGGGACAGGGACGTACCAAGAGACCCAGTACTTC	CASSLYGTGTYQETQYF
TRBV20-1	-	TRBJ1-1	few	TGCAGTGCTAGGACAGGCTTGAACACTGAAGCTTTCTTT	CSARTGLNTEAFF
TRBV3-1	-	TRBJ2-5	many	TGTGCCAGCAGCCAAGACGAGGTACTACAAGAGACCCAGTACTTC	CASSQDEVLQETQYF